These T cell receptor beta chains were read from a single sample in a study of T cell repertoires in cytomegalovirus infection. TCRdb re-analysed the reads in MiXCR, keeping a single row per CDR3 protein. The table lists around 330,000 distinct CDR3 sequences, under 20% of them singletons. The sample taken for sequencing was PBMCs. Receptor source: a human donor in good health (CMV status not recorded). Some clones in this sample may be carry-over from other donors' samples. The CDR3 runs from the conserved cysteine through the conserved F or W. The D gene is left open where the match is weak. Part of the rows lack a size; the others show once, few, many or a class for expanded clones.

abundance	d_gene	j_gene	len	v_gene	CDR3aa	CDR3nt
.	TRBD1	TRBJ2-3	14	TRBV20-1	CSARDSLSTDTQYF	TGCAGTGCTCGGGACAGCTTAAGCACAGATACGCAGTATTTT
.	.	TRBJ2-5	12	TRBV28	CASRLTGETQYF	TGTGCCAGCAGGCTAACGGGGGAGACCCAGTACTTC
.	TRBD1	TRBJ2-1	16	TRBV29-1	CSVEDLDRGPYNEQFF	TGCAGCGTTGAAGATCTGGACAGGGGGCCCTACAATGAGCAGTTCTTC
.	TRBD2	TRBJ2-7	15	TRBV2	CASPLRGERGNEQYF	TGTGCCAGCCCCCTGCGGGGGGAAAGGGGTAACGAGCAGTACTTC
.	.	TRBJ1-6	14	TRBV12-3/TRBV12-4	CASKTSQGTSPLHF	TGTGCCAGCAAGACGTCACAGGGAACTTCACCCCTCCACTTT
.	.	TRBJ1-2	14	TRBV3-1	CASSPGPQVYGYTF	TGTGCCAGCAGCCCGGGACCCCAGGTCTATGGCTACACCTTC
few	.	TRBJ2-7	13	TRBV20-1	CSAEGGPNYEQYF	TGCAGTGCCGAAGGGGGTCCGAACTACGAGCAGTACTTC
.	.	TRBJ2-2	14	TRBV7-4	CASSLEWVAGELFF	TGTGCCAGCAGCTTAGAGTGGGTGGCCGGGGAGCTGTTTTTT
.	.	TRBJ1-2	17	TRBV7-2	CASSSLRHGYANYGYTF	TGTGCCAGCAGCTCCCTCCGACATGGTTACGCTAACTATGGCTACACCTTC
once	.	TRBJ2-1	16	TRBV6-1	CASGLSRFPSYNEQFF	TGTGCCAGCGGGTTAAGTCGGTTCCCCTCGTACAATGAGCAGTTCTTC
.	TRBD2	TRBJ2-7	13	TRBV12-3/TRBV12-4	CASSRGGRYEQYF	TGTGCCAGCAGTCGGGGGGGCCGTTACGAGCAGTACTTC